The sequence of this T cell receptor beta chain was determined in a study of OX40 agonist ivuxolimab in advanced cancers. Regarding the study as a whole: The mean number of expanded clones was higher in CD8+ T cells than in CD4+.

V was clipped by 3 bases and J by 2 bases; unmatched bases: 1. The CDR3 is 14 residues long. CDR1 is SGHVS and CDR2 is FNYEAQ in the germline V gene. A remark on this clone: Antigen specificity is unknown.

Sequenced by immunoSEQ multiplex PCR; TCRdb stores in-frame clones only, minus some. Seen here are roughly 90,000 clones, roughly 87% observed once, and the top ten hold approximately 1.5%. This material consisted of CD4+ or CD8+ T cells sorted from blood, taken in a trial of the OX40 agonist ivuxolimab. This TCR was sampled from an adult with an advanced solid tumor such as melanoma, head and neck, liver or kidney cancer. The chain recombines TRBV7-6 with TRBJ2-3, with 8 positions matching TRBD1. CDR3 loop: CASSLGQVTDTQYF. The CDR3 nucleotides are TGTGCCAGCAGCTTGGGACAGGTCACAGATACGCAGTATTTT.